A single sample gave rise to the 14 T cell receptor beta chains below, sequenced in a study of OX40 agonist ivuxolimab in advanced cancers. The data were produced by immunoSEQ multiplex PCR, yet TCRdb's version contains in-frame clones alone and is incomplete. The sample shows tens of thousands of clones, around 83% of them seen only once. Source: CD4+ or CD8+ T cells sorted from blood, taken in a trial of the OX40 agonist ivuxolimab. Receptors originate from an adult with an advanced solid tumor such as melanoma, head and neck, liver or kidney cancer.

The rearrangement joins TRBV5-4 to TRBJ1-1; D is undetermined. The CDR3 sequence is 12 residues long. Between the trimmed V and J ends, which lost 1 base and 0 bases, there was a span of 1 base. Germline lookup yields CDR1 SGHNT and CDR2 YYREEE (reference sequence). CDR3 DNA: TGTGCCAGCAGCTTGTTGAACACTGAAGCTTTCTTT. It yields the protein CASSLLNTEAFF. Filled out from reference TRBV5-4 and TRBJ1-1, the complete variable domain reads ETGVTQSPTHLIKTRGQQVTLRCSSQSGHNTVSWYQQALGQGPQFIFQYYREEENGRGNFPPRFSGLQFPNYSSELNVNALELDDSALYLCASSLLNTEAFFGQGTRLTVV.

The chain recombines TRBV5-1 with TRBJ2-5, with D possibly being TRBD1 (5 bases). The ends were cut back, 0 bases at V and 5 bases at J, with 14 bases in the middle. The CDR3 loop spans 15 amino acids. Per the germline V gene, CDR1 is SGHRS and CDR2 is YFSETQ. CDR3 sequence reads: CASSLDRTMGETQYF. CDR3 nucleotides: TGCGCCAGCAGCTTGGACAGGACCATGGGGGAGACCCAGTACTTC.

J is TRBJ2-7 and V is TRBV7-9; 10 positions agree with TRBD2. V lost 8 bases, J lost 0 bases, and 7 bases stayed unmatched. The V gene's germline CDR1 is SEHNR and CDR2 FQNEAQ (reference sequence). This CDR3 has 15 amino acids. This CDR3 reads CASQGLAESSYEQYF. CDR3 in DNA: TGTGCCAGCCAAGGACTAGCGGAAAGCTCCTACGAGCAGTACTTC.

The V gene is TRBV7-9, the J gene TRBJ1-2; 7 bases fit TRBD1. V was clipped by 0 bases and J by 7 bases; unmatched bases: 11. There are 16 residues in the CDR3. From germline, CDR1 is SEHNR and CDR2 FQNEAQ (reference sequence). CDR3 DNA sequence: TGTGCCAGCAGCTTAGCTGGGACAGCCACCTCCGGTGGCTACACCTTC. This sequence encodes CASSLAGTATSGGYTF.

The gene calls are TRBV27 and TRBJ2-1, with D possibly being TRBD2 (6 bases). CDR1 is MNHEY, CDR2 SMNVEV, per germline (reference sequence). This CDR3 contains 14 residues. Trimming removed 7 bases from V and 2 bases from J, with 12 bases in between. DNA for the CDR3: TGTGCCAGCACTATGGGGGGTCCCTACAATGAGCAGTTCTTC. The encoded protein is CASTMGGPYNEQFF.

In DNA form, the CDR3 reads TGTGCCAGCAGCAAACGGACAGGCCAAACGGGATATGGCTACACCTTC. This codes for CASSKRTGQTGYGYTF. The chain recombines TRBV7-9 with TRBJ1-2, with 7 bases fitting TRBD1. The CDR3 covers 16 residues. Germline values: CDR1 SEHNR, CDR2 FQNEAQ (reference sequence). Unmatched junction bases numbered 14, after V lost 5 bases and J lost 5 bases.

This sequence joins TRBV28 and TRBJ1-2; D is possibly TRBD1 (5 bases). Germline V lookup: CDR1 MDHEN, CDR2 SYDVKM. Trimming pared 8 bases from V and 3 bases from J, leaving 16 bases between. CDR3 length equals 14 residues. CDR3 nucleotide sequence: TGTGCCAGCCTGGACACGTACCTATACTATGGCTACACCTTC. Protein: CASLDTYLYYGYTF.

The chain has TRBV28 and TRBJ1-6; possible D gene TRBD1, 5 bases. There are 15 residues in the CDR3. The V end lost 4 bases, the J end lost 14 bases, and 21 bases lay between the germline ends. In germline, CDR1 is MDHEN, CDR2 SYDVKM. DNA for the CDR3: TGTGCCAGCAGTTCAACGTGGGGCGCCGGCGTCACCCTCCACTTT. This gives the protein CASSSTWGAGVTLHF.

The chain carries TRBV13 and TRBJ2-2; 13 positions match TRBD2. V lost 5 bases, J lost 4 bases, and 4 bases stayed unmatched. The CDR3 is 16 amino acids. Germline V gene data show CDR1 as PRHDT and CDR2 as FYEKMQ (reference sequence). CDR3 nucleotide sequence: TGTGCCAGCAGCCTCGGACTAGCGGGAGCCACCGGGGAGCTGTTTTTT. This codes for CASSLGLAGATGELFF.

A few counts support this clone. One junction end disagrees with the germline gene, perhaps due to a read error. The CDR3 region is CASSLDAGAGEQYF. The CDR3 bases are TGTGCTAGCAGCTTAGACGCAGGGGCGGGCGAGCAGTACTTC. The chain couples TRBV7-7 to TRBJ2-7; TRBD1 is a possible D gene (6 bases). CDR1 is SSHAT and CDR2 is FNYEAQ in the germline V gene (reference sequence). The CDR3 has 14 residues.

The chain employs TRBV19 and TRBJ2-1; the match to TRBD2 covers 12 bases. CDR3 length: 16 residues. After removal of 5 bases from V and 9 bases from J, the junction contained 11 bases not matched to a gene. Germline CDR1 reads LNHDA; CDR2 reads SQIVND (reference sequence). DNA of the CDR3: TGTGCCAGTAGTGGACGACTAGCGGGAGAGGGTAGTGAGCAGTTCTTC. It encodes CASSGRLAGEGSEQFF.

V gene TRBV29-1 combines with J gene TRBJ1-2; 11 bases map to TRBD1. The trim removed 6 bases at V and 2 bases at J, leaving 8 bases unmatched. This CDR3 has 15 amino acids. Germline loops: CDR1 SQVTM, CDR2 ANQGSEA. CDR3: CSVPGTGGRNYGYTF. In DNA, the CDR3 is TGCAGCGTCCCCGGGACAGGGGGTCGGAACTATGGCTACACCTTC. Supplemented by reference TRBV29-1 and TRBJ1-2, the full variable domain reads SAVISQKPSRDICQRGTSLTIQCQVDSQVTMMFWYRQQPGQSLTLIATANQGSEATYESGFVIDKFPISRPNLTFSTLTVSNMSPEDSSIYLCSVPGTGGRNYGYTFGSGTRLTVV.

J is TRBJ2-5 and V is TRBV7-9; the match to TRBD1 covers 7 bases. The last part of the DNA fits TRBJ2-7 better; the J call may be wrong. CDR1 SEHNR and CDR2 FQNEAQ come from the germline V gene (reference sequence). The CDR3 is 15 amino acids. CDR3 sequence reads: CASTQYRGPSYEQYF. The CDR3 coding sequence is TGTGCCAGCACCCAATACAGGGGCCCTTCCTACGAGCAGTACTTC.

This clone was counted between two and nine times. The sample holds other DNA sequences that translate to the same CDR3. This chain uses TRBV5-5 with TRBJ2-7; TRBD1 matches 7 bases. Germline V CDR1 and CDR2: SGHKS, YYEKEE (reference sequence). The ends lost 0 bases at V and 2 bases at J; junction bases unmatched: 5. This CDR3 is built from 15 residues. The CDR3 nucleotides are TGTGCCAGCAGCTTGGTCCCAGGGGGAACCTACGAGCAGTACTTC. This sequence encodes CASSLVPGGTYEQYF. Complete variable domain (other parts from reference TRBV5-5 and TRBJ2-7): DAGVTQSPTHLIKTRGQQVTLRCSPISGHKSVSWYQQVLGQGPQFIFQYYEKEERGRGNFPDRFSARQFPNYSSELNVNALLLGDSALYLCASSLVPGGTYEQYFGPGTRLTVT.